The 20 T cell receptor beta chains below were found in one sample sequenced in a study of technical replicates of blood from several donors. Produced via immunoSEQ multiplex PCR; TCRdb's table is partial and in-frame only. Seen here are tens of thousands of clones, roughly 92% observed once, and the top ten hold approximately 4%. Sample: PBMCs. The source of these receptors is a human donor in good health. Some clones in this sample may be carry-over from other donors' samples.

V and J are TRBV5-1 and TRBJ2-3; 9 bases are shared with TRBD2. There are 15 residues in the CDR3. Germline-derived CDR1 and CDR2 are SGHRS and YFSETQ. Germline trimming cut 2 bases from V and 2 bases from J; bases unmatched to any gene: 3. The CDR3 region has the DNA TGCGCCAGCAGCTTAGCGGGGGGCCTCACAGATACGCAGTATTTT. This translates into CASSLAGGLTDTQYF.

The chain uses TRBV11-3 and TRBJ2-3, with 7 bases fitting TRBD1. Per the germline V gene, CDR1 is SGHNT and CDR2 is YENEEA. The CDR3 totals 16 residues. The V segment lost 2 bases and the J segment 0 bases; nucleotides outside the gene matches: 5. The CDR3 protein is CASSLQVTGSTDTQYF. In DNA, the CDR3 is TGTGCCAGCAGCTTACAAGTGACAGGGAGCACAGATACGCAGTATTTT.

V usage is TRBV7-3 and J usage is TRBJ2-2; 13 bases match TRBD2. The CDR3 has 18 residues. V dropped 5 bases and J dropped 4; count of bases not matched to a gene: 10. From germline, CDR1 is SGHTA and CDR2 FQGTGA. CDR3 loop: CASSREMGLAGRTGELFF. The CDR3 DNA sequence: TGTGCCAGCAGCAGGGAAATGGGACTAGCGGGACGCACCGGGGAGCTGTTTTTT.

The chain employs TRBV2 and TRBJ2-7; D gene uncertain. The V gene lost 1 base and the J gene lost 9 bases, with 10 bases spanning the gap. This CDR3 comprises 12 residues. Germline CDR1 reads SNHLY; CDR2 reads FYNNEI. The CDR3 is CASSEVLGAQYF. CDR3 DNA: TGTGCCAGCAGTGAAGTCCTCGGTGCGCAGTACTTC.

The V call is TRBV30, the J call TRBJ2-1, with 13 bases fitting TRBD2. Germline V gene sequence: CDR1 GTSNPN, CDR2 SVGIG (reference sequence). J was trimmed by 4 bases and V by 4 bases; bases with no gene match: 4. The CDR3 has 15 amino acids. The CDR3 here is CAWKLAGGKYNEQFF. As DNA, the CDR3 is TGTGCCTGGAAACTAGCGGGAGGGAAATACAATGAGCAGTTCTTC.

This sequence joins TRBV6-5 and TRBJ2-7; perhaps TRBD1 as D (7 bases). Germline assignment: CDR1 MNHEY and CDR2 SVGAGI. This CDR3 region has 14 residues. Trimming removed 6 bases at V and 3 bases at J, with 15 bases between. This CDR3 is CASSAGQRDYEQYF. The CDR3 DNA reads as TGTGCCAGCAGCGCGGGACAGCGAGACTACGAGCAGTACTTC.

J is TRBJ1-2 and V is TRBV5-1; D remains ambiguous. The CDR3 is made up of 14 amino acids. Per the germline V gene, CDR1 is SGHRS and CDR2 is YFSETQ. Deletions cut 3 bases from V and 2 bases from J, with 11 bases between. CDR3 DNA sequence: TGCGCCAGCAGCTCGTCACAGCCAAACTATGGCTACACCTTC. Its translation: CASSSSQPNYGYTF.

The chain is built from TRBV9 and TRBJ2-5, with 12 nucleotides matching TRBD2. The germline V gene encodes CDR1 SGDLS and CDR2 YYNGEE. The length of the CDR3 is 16 residues. V gave up 4 bases and J gave up 3 bases; unmatched junction bases: 7. Written as DNA, the CDR3 is TGTGCCAGCAGCCACGGACTAGCGGGACGAGAAGAGACCCAGTACTTC. Its translation is CASSHGLAGREETQYF.

The V and J genes are TRBV25-1 and TRBJ1-6; D possibly corresponds to TRBD1 (6 bases). Trimming took off 3 bases at V and 6 bases at J, with 21 bases between the two ends. Germline V gene sequence: CDR1 MGHDK, CDR2 SYGVNS. The CDR3 length is 18 residues. The CDR3 reads CASSEGFRGASFNSPLHF. The CDR3 DNA reads as TGTGCCAGCAGTGAGGGGTTCCGGGGGGCTAGCTTTAATTCACCCCTCCACTTT.

The chain recombines TRBV7-6 with TRBJ1-1; D is perhaps TRBD1 (6 bases). The length of the CDR3 is 15 residues. Germline loops: CDR1 SGHVS, CDR2 FNYEAQ. The V and J ends lost 4 bases and 0 bases respectively, with 12 bases between them. CDR3 DNA: TGTGCCAGCAGCTCGCACAGGGCTCTGAACACTGAAGCTTTCTTT. Amino acid sequence: CASSSHRALNTEAFF.

V is TRBV2 and J is TRBJ2-7, with TRBD1 matching 7 bases. V was pared by 6 bases and J by 1 base, with 9 bases of the junction left unmatched. The CDR3 is 15 residues long. CDR1 and CDR2 (germline): SNHLY, FYNNEI. The CDR3: CASRDGTDGSYEQYF. The CDR3 bases are TGTGCCAGCAGGGACGGGACAGACGGATCCTACGAGCAGTACTTC.

J is TRBJ1-2 and V is TRBV18; TRBD1 might be the D (5 bases). Germline lookup yields CDR1 KGHSH and CDR2 LQKENI. This CDR3 contains 14 residues. The V end lost 4 bases, the J end lost 4 bases, and 13 bases lay between the germline ends. The CDR3 spells CASSLSREIYGYTF. The DNA of the CDR3 is TGTGCCAGCTCACTTTCCAGGGAAATCTATGGCTACACCTTC.

The V call is TRBV6-4, the J call TRBJ2-3; weak D call: TRBD2 (5 bases). This CDR3 comprises 15 residues. Between the trimmed V and J ends, which lost 4 bases and 4 bases, there was a span of 15 bases. Germline CDR1 reads MRHNA; CDR2 reads SNTAGT. The CDR3 loop is CASSVGLGGPDTQYF. The CDR3 coding sequence is TGTGCCAGCAGTGTCGGGTTGGGCGGGCCAGATACGCAGTATTTT.

The V call is TRBV20-1, the J call TRBJ2-1; a weak D match, TRBD1 (6 bases). V was shortened by 4 bases and J by 7 bases, with 8 bases between the two germline ends. Germline-derived CDR1 and CDR2 are DFQATT and SNEGSKA (reference sequence). This CDR3 has 11 amino acids. The CDR3 is CSANRVNEQFF. CDR3 DNA sequence: TGCAGTGCTAACAGGGTAAATGAGCAGTTCTTC.

The rearrangement links TRBV4-1 to TRBJ1-1, with 7 bases that match TRBD1. In germline, CDR1 is MGHRA, CDR2 YSYEKL. V dropped 2 bases and J dropped 6; count of bases not matched to a gene: 21. The CDR3 runs to 19 residues. The CDR3 DNA follows: TGCGCCAGCAGCCAAACCTGGGGAACAGGGGAAATGGTCCTTTCTGAAGCTTTCTTT. Protein: CASSQTWGTGEMVLSEAFF.

The genes are TRBV2 and TRBJ2-1, with 15 nucleotides matching TRBD2. V shed 6 bases, J shed 6 bases, and the junction held 0 bases outside the gene matches. CDR3 length: 14 residues. Germline V gives CDR1 SNHLY, CDR2 FYNNEI. This CDR3 is CASRGLAGGNEQFF. The CDR3 DNA is TGTGCCAGCAGGGGACTAGCGGGGGGCAATGAGCAGTTCTTC.

The chain combines TRBV5-1 with TRBJ2-2; D ambiguous. CDR3 length equals 17 residues. Germline V gene sequence: CDR1 SGHRS, CDR2 YFSETQ. V lost 2 bases and J lost 0, with 14 bases in between. CDR3 sequence reads: CASSFERVRPNTGELFF. CDR3 nucleotides: TGCGCCAGCAGCTTTGAGCGTGTACGGCCGAACACCGGGGAGCTGTTTTTT.

For the CDR3, the DNA is TGCGCCAGCAGCACAACAGGGGGCACTGGGGAGACCCAGTACTTC. It is translated as CASSTTGGTGETQYF. V gene TRBV5-1 combines with J gene TRBJ2-5; 9 bases agree with TRBD1. Germline CDR1 is SGHRS and CDR2 is YFSETQ. The CDR3 runs to 15 residues. The J segment lost 5 bases and the V segment lost 4 bases, leaving 9 bases of the junction unmatched.

The gene calls are TRBV4-3 and TRBJ2-5; a weak D match, TRBD1 (6 bases). V lost 4 bases and J 1 base, leaving 16 bases between the germline ends. The CDR3 length is 16 residues. Germline V gene sequence: CDR1 LGHNA, CDR2 YSLEER. CDR3 nucleotide sequence: TGCGCCAGCAGCCCAACCCCAGGGGCCGCCCAAGAGACCCAGTACTTC. Amino acid sequence: CASSPTPGAAQETQYF.

The gene calls are TRBV7-2 and TRBJ2-1; the D is unclear. V was shortened by 5 bases and J by 7 bases, with 21 bases between the two germline ends. The germline V gene has CDR1 SGHTA and CDR2 FQGNSA. The CDR3 loop spans 16 amino acids. The CDR3: CASSPDTTPLRNEQFF. The CDR3 region has the DNA TGTGCCAGCAGCCCAGATACGACCCCCTTGAGGAATGAGCAGTTCTTC.